The next 9 T cell receptor beta chains were all read from a single sample in a study of CD8 T cells in ankylosing spondylitis. Each CDR3 protein gets one entry after TCRdb re-called the 5' RACE reads with MiXCR. The sample holds a few hundred thousand distinct CDR3 sequences, more than 20% seen once. These receptors have no known antigen. Study-wide findings and caveats: Ankylosing spondylitis blood seemed to carry a telltale TCR beta motif made of seven or eight highly homologous variants.

Material: blood, either unsorted or a sorted T cell fraction (not recorded which). These receptors originate from a male donor with ankylosing spondylitis.

The gene calls are TRBV18 and TRBJ1-1, with D tentatively TRBD1 (5 bases). CDR1 and CDR2 (germline): KGHSH, LQKENI. This CDR3 contains 15 residues. V lost 6 bases and J lost 1, with 15 bases in between. CDR3: CASSRTGGGNTEAFF. The CDR3 DNA is TGTGCCAGCTCGCGAACTGGGGGGGGGAACACTGAAGCTTTCTTT.

The rearrangement uses TRBV11-3 and TRBJ2-2; D remains ambiguous. V was cut by 6 bases and J by 1 base, with 9 bases left in between. Germline V gene data show CDR1 as SGHNT and CDR2 as YENEEA. The CDR3 loop spans 14 amino acids. CDR3 sequence: CASSSDKNTGELFF. The CDR3 DNA reads as TGTGCCAGCAGTTCTGACAAGAACACCGGGGAGCTGTTTTTT.

This clonotype was detected a few times. The V call is TRBV6-5, the J call TRBJ1-3; no reliable D call. Germline V CDR1 and CDR2: MNHEY, SVGAGI. This CDR3 comprises 15 residues. V lost 0 bases and J lost 4, with 10 bases in between. The CDR3 DNA reads as TGTGCCAGCAGTTACTCGACCGGGTCAGGAAACACCATATATTTT. The encoded protein is CASSYSTGSGNTIYF.

This chain joins TRBV3-1 and TRBJ2-5; unclear D gene. This CDR3 is built from 11 residues. Per the germline V gene, CDR1 is LGHDT and CDR2 is YNNKEL (reference sequence). With 2 bases removed from V and 5 bases from J, the gap between germline ends came to 3 bases. The CDR3 loop is CASSQWETQYF. Written as DNA, the CDR3 is TGTGCCAGCAGCCAATGGGAGACCCAGTACTTC.

In its sample, this clonotype was seen many times. V and J are TRBV7-2 and TRBJ2-1; 9 bases line up with TRBD2. The CDR3 extends over 15 amino acids. Germline trimming cut 2 bases from V and 4 bases from J; bases unmatched to any gene: 3. Germline CDR1 is SGHTA and CDR2 is FQGNSA. CDR3 amino acids: CASSLTREGYNEQFF. CDR3 DNA: TGTGCCAGCAGCTTAACGCGGGAGGGATACAATGAGCAGTTCTTC.

V is TRBV7-9 and J is TRBJ2-1; 8 bases map to TRBD2. Germline assignment: CDR1 SEHNR and CDR2 FQNEAQ (reference sequence). V gave up 1 base and J gave up 5 bases; unmatched junction bases: 4. CDR3 length: 15 amino acids. This CDR3 reads CASSLVIAGNNEQFF. Here the CDR3 DNA reads TGTGCCAGCAGCTTAGTAATAGCGGGAAACAATGAGCAGTTCTTC.

This clonotype has just a few counts. The chain has TRBV19 and TRBJ1-6, with D tentatively TRBD1 (5 bases). Trimming took off 7 bases at V and 7 bases at J, with 14 bases between the two ends. There are 14 residues in the CDR3. Germline assignment: CDR1 LNHDA and CDR2 SQIVND (reference sequence). The CDR3 DNA reads as TGTGCCAGTACCCCATCGGGGGTCAATTCACCCCTCCACTTT. Its translation: CASTPSGVNSPLHF.

This clonotype was counted a few times. V gene TRBV25-1 combines with J gene TRBJ1-2; 7 nucleotides agree with TRBD1. Germline CDR1 reads MGHDK; CDR2 reads SYGVNS. Trimming removed 6 bases from V and 7 bases from J; junction bases left unmatched: 8. The CDR3 is made up of 13 amino acids. CDR3 nucleotide sequence: TGTGCCAGCAGGAAAGGGGGCAATTCTGGCTACACCTTC. This encodes CASRKGGNSGYTF.

The rearrangement joins TRBV7-9 to TRBJ1-6, with D unresolved. Trimming removed 0 bases at V and 9 bases at J, with 9 bases between. The germline gives CDR1 SEHNR, CDR2 FQNEAQ (reference sequence). CDR3 length equals 14 residues. CDR3 nucleotides: TGTGCCAGCAGCTTAGCGCCGCGGGGTTCACCCCTCCACTTT. It codes for CASSLAPRGSPLHF.